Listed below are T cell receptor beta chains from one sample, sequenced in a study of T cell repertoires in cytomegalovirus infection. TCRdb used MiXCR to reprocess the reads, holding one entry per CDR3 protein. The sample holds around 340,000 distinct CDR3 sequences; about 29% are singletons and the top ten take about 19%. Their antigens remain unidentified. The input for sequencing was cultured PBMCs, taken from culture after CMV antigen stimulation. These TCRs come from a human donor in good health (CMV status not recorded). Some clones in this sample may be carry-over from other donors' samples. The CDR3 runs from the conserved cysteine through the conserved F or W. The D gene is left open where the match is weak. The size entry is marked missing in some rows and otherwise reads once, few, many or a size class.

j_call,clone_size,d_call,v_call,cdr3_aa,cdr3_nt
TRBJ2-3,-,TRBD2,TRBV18,CASSLSGTTDTQYF,TGTGCCAGCTCACTTAGCGGGACCACAGATACGCAGTATTTT
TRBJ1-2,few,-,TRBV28,CASSLPPSQNYTF,TGTGCCAGCAGTTTACCGCCCAGCCAGAACTACACCTTC
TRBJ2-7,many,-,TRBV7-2,CASSSGPGGYEQYF,TGTGCCAGCAGCTCTGGACCTGGGGGGTACGAGCAGTACTTC
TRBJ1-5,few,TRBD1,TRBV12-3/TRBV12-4,CASSSRDRDGNQPQHF,TGTGCCAGCAGTTCCCGGGACAGGGACGGCAATCAGCCCCAGCATTTT
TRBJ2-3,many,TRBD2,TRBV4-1,CASSQLEGSSGSGVADTQYF,TGCGCCAGCAGCCAGTTAGAGGGGTCTAGCGGGAGTGGTGTAGCAGATACGCAGTATTTT
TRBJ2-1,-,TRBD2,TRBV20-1,CSALSGTSGSNEQFF,TGCAGTGCTCTATCCGGGACTAGCGGATCCAATGAGCAGTTCTTC
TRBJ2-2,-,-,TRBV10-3,CAISESGSGTGELFF,TGTGCCATCAGTGAGTCAGGTAGCGGTACCGGGGAGCTGTTTTTT
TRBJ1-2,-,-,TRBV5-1,CASSLDSANYGYTF,TGCGCCAGCAGCTTGGACTCCGCTAACTATGGCTACACCTTC
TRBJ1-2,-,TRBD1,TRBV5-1,CASSLASAGTGIYGYTF,TGCGCCAGCAGCTTGGCCTCCGCCGGGACAGGGATCTATGGCTACACCTTC
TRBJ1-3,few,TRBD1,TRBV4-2,CASSRDSPSSGNTIYF,TGTGCCAGCAGCCGGGACAGTCCAAGCTCTGGAAACACCATATATTTT
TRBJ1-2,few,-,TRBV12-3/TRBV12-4,CASRIGRRNYGYTF,TGTGCCAGCAGGATCGGGAGACGTAACTATGGCTACACCTTC
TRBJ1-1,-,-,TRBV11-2,CASSLVAPRVISTEAFF,TGTGCCAGCAGCTTAGTAGCCCCTCGGGTTATCTCCACTGAAGCTTTCTTT
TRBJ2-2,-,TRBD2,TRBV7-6,CASSSYPLAGGDTGELFF,TGTGCCAGCAGCTCTTACCCTCTAGCGGGAGGGGACACCGGGGAGCTGTTTTTT
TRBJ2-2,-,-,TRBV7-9,CRSDDRAAGDTGELFF,TGTAGATCCGACGATAGGGCCGCTGGTGACACCGGGGAGCTGTTTTTT
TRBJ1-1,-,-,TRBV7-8,CASSLALGHGNTEAFF,TGTGCCAGCAGCTTAGCGCTCGGACACGGGAACACTGAAGCTTTCTTT
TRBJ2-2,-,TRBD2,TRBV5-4,CASSSSTSRNTGELFF,TGTGCCAGCAGCTCGTCGACTAGCCGGAACACCGGGGAGCTGTTTTTT
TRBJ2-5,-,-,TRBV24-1,CATSDFGGSQETQYF,TGTGCCACCAGTGATTTCGGCGGGTCCCAAGAGACCCAGTACTTC
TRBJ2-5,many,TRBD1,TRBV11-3,CASSLQGARETQYF,TGTGCCAGCAGCTTACAGGGGGCCCGGGAGACCCAGTACTTC
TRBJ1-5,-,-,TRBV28,CASIYPGQPQHF,TGTGCCAGCATCTACCCCGGTCAGCCCCAGCATTTT
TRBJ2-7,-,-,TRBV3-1,CASSQDSSVLGDDEQYF,TGTGCCAGCAGCCAAGATTCTTCCGTTTTGGGGGATGACGAGCAGTACTTC
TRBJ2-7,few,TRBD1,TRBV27,CASSLTGVGDEQYF,TGTGCCAGCAGTTTAACAGGGGTGGGGGACGAGCAGTACTTC
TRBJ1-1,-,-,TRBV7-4,CASSEGGSSAFF,TGTGCCAGCAGTGAGGGGGGCTCATCAGCTTTCTTT
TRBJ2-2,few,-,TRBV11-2,CASSLDRGTGELFF,TGTGCCAGCAGCTTAGACAGGGGAACCGGGGAGCTGTTTTTT
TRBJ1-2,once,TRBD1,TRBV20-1,CSASAGQWMNYGYTF,TGCAGTGCTAGTGCGGGACAGTGGATGAACTATGGCTACACCTTC
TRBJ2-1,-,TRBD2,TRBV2,CASSEEIPGLAVTYNEQFF,TGTGCCAGCAGTGAAGAGATCCCGGGACTAGCGGTTACTTACAATGAGCAGTTCTTC
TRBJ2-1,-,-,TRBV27,CASGRDYNEQFF,TGTGCCAGCGGACGGGATTACAATGAGCAGTTCTTC
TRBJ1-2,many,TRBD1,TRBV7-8,CASSLGQGMGGYTF,TGTGCCAGCAGCTTAGGACAGGGAATGGGCGGCTACACCTTC
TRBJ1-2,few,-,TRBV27,CASRDSNYGYTF,TGTGCCAGCAGGGACAGTAACTATGGCTACACCTTC
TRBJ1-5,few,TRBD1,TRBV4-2,CASSEGGYSNQPQHF,TGTGCCAGCAGCGAAGGGGGCTATAGCAATCAGCCCCAGCATTTT
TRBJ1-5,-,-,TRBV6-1,CASSSALLYREGQPQHF,TGTGCCAGCAGCAGTGCCTTACTTTACAGGGAAGGTCAGCCCCAGCATTTT
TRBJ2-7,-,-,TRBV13,CASSLWGANAYEQYF,TGTGCCAGCAGCTTATGGGGGGCGAACGCCTACGAGCAGTACTTC
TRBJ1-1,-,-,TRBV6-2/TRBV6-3,CASSFRVRATEAFF,TGTGCCAGCAGTTTCAGGGTCAGGGCAACTGAAGCTTTCTTT
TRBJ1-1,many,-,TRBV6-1,CASTLRTGKGAFF,TGTGCCAGCACCCTCAGAACAGGGAAAGGTGCTTTCTTT
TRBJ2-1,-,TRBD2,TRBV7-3,CASSPGRGGLYEQFF,TGTGCCAGCAGCCCCGGGAGGGGGGGCCTGTATGAGCAGTTCTTC
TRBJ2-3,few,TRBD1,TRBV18,CASSPGGQGTDTQYF,TGTGCCAGCTCACCTGGGGGACAGGGGACAGATACGCAGTATTTT
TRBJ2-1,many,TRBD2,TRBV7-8,CASSALAGVSPYNEQFF,TGTGCCAGCAGCGCACTAGCGGGAGTATCCCCCTACAATGAGCAGTTCTTC
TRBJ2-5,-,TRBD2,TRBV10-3,CATRGTSGTETQYF,TGTGCCACGAGGGGGACTAGCGGGACAGAGACCCAGTACTTC
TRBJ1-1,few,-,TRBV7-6,CASSSGQHTEAFF,TGTGCCAGCAGCTCTGGACAACACACTGAAGCTTTCTTT
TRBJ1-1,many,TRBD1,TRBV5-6,CASSAVTGGDTEAFF,TGTGCCAGCAGCGCCGTTACAGGGGGCGATACTGAAGCTTTCTTT
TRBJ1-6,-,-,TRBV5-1,CASSSGPSNGNSPLHF,TGCGCCAGCAGCTCGGGCCCTTCGAATGGTAATTCACCCCTCCACTTT
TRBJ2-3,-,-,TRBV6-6,CASTPTSTDTQYF,TGTGCCAGCACTCCGACTAGCACAGATACGCAGTATTTT
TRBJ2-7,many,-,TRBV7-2,CASSPIAPAYEQYF,TGTGCCAGCAGCCCTATAGCGCCAGCCTACGAGCAGTACTTC
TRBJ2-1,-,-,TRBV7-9,CASSLRDPGGDNDQFF,TGTGCCAGCAGCTTGCGGGACCCCGGGGGTGACAATGATCAGTTCTTC
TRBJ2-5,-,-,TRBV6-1,CASSELDAGTQYF,TGTGCCAGCAGTGAACTCGATGCGGGGACCCAGTACTTC
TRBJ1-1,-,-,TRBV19,CASSIHIAGMNTEAFF,TGTGCCAGTAGTATCCATATTGCAGGGATGAACACTGAAGCTTTCTTT